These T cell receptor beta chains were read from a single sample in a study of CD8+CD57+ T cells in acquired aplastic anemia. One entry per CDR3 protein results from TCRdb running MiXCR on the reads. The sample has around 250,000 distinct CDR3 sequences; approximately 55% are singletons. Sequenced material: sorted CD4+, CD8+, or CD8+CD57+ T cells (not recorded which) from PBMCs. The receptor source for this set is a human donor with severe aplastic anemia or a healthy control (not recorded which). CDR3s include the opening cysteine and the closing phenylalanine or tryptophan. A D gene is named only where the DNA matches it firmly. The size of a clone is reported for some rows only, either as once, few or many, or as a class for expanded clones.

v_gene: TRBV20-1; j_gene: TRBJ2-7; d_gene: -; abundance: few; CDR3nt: TGCAGTGCTGAGGGTGGAGGGAGCGACGAGCAGTACTTC; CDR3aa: CSAEGGGSDEQYF
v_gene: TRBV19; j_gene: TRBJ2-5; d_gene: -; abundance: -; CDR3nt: TGTGCCAGTAGTTGGGGGGGGCCCCAAGAGACCCAGTACTTC; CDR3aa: CASSWGGPQETQYF
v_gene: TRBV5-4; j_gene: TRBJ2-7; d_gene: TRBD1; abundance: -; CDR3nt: TGTGCCAGCAGCCCCCGGGACAGGAGCCACGAGCAGTACTTC; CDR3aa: CASSPRDRSHEQYF
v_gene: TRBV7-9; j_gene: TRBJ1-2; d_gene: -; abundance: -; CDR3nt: TGTGCCAGCAGCTCCGGAGGAGCTAACTATGGCTACACCTTC; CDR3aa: CASSSGGANYGYTF
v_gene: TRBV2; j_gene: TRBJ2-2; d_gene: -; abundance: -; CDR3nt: TGTGCCAGCAGTGAAAGTAGGAACGCCGGGGAGCTGTTTTTT; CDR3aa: CASSESRNAGELFF
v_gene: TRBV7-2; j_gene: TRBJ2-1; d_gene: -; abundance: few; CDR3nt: TGTGCCAGCAGCTTAGAGGGTAGCGCCTCCTACAATGAGCAGTTCTTC; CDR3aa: CASSLEGSASYNEQFF
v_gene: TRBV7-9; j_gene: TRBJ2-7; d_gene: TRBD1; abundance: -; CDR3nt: TGTGCCAGCAGCTCATGGGGACAGGCCAGCTCCTACGAGCAGTACTTC; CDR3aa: CASSSWGQASSYEQYF
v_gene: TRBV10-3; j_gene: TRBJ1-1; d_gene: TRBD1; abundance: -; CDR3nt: TGTGCCATCAGTGAGTCGGACAGGAACACTGGGGCTTTCTTT; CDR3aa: CAISESDRNTGAFF
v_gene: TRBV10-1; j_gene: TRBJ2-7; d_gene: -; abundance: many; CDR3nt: TGCGCCACCATACCGACCCTCGGGGACTACGAGCAGTACTTC; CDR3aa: CATIPTLGDYEQYF
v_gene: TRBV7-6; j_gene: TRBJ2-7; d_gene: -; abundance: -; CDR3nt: TGTGCCAGCAGCTTAGGGACCTACTTTAGCTACGAGCAGTACTTC; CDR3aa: CASSLGTYFSYEQYF
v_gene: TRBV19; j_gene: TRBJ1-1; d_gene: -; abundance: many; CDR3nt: TGTGCCACCAAGGACGGATCAAACACTGAAGCTTTCTTT; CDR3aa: CATKDGSNTEAFF
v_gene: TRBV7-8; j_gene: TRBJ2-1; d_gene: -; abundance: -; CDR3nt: TGTGCCAGCAGCTCAAGGTCCAGCGGTTTAAATGAGCAGTTCTTC; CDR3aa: CASSSRSSGLNEQFF
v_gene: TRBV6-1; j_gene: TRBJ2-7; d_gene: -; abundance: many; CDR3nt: TGTGCCAGCAGTGAACGCGGATCGAGTTTGGTAGGCTACGAGCAGTACTTC; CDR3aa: CASSERGSSLVGYEQYF
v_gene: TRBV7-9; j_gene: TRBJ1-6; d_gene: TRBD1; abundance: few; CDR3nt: TGTGCCAGCAGCTCCGTGGGACAGCCCACGAGCTCCTATAATTCACCCCTCCACTTT; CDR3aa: CASSSVGQPTSSYNSPLHF
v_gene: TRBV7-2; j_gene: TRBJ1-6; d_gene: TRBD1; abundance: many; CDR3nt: TGTGCCAGCAGCTTAGTGGACAGGGGAGGATCACCCCTCCACTTT; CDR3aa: CASSLVDRGGSPLHF
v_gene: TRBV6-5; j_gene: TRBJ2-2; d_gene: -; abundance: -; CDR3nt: TGTGCCAGCAGTTACAATCAAGACCTGAACACCGGGGAGCTGTTTTTT; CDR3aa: CASSYNQDLNTGELFF
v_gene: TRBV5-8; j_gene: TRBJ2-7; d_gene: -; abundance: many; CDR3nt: TGTGCCAGCAGCCTCCGGGACCTCTCCTACGAGCAGTACTTC; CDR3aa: CASSLRDLSYEQYF
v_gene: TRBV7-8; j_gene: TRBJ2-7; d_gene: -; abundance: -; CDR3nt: TGTGCCAGCAGCTTAGGACAGGAATCCTACGAGCAGTACTTC; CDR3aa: CASSLGQESYEQYF
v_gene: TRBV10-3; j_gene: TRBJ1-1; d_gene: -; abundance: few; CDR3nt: TGTGCCATCAGTGAGTGGGGGGAGAGTACTGAAGCTTTCTTT; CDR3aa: CAISEWGESTEAFF
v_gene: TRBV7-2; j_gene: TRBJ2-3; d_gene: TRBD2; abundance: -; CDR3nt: TGTGCCAGCAGCTTATGGGCTAGCGGAACTAGCACAGATACGCAGTATTTT; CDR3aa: CASSLWASGTSTDTQYF
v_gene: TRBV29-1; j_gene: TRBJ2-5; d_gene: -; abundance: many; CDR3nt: TGCAGCGTTGAGTTCCCGTCCCAGACCCAGTACTTC; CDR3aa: CSVEFPSQTQYF
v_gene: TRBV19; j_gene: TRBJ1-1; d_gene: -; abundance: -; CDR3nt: TGTGCCAGTTCTCCCGGCAAAAGGGCGGTGACTGAAGCTTTCTTT; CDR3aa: CASSPGKRAVTEAFF
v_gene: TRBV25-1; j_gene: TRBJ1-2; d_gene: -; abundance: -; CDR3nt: -; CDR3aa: CASILVGSTNYGYTF
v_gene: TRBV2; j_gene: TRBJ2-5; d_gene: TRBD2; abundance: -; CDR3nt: TGTGCCAGCAGCGGACTAGTTGGGACCCAGTACTTC; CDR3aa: CASSGLVGTQYF
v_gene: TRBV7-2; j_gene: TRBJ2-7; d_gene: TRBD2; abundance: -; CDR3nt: TGTGCCAGCAGCTTAGGTCGTCGACTAGCGGGGGAAGGAGAGCAGTACTTC; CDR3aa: CASSLGRRLAGEGEQYF
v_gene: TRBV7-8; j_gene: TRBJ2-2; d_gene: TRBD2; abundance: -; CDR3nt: TGTGCCGTCCCGCAGGGGACTAGCGCCACCGGGGAGCTGTTTTTT; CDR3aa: CAVPQGTSATGELFF
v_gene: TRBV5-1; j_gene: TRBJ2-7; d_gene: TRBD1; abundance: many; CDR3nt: TGCGCCAGCAGCTTGGCAGGACAGGGGCTCTACGAGCAGTACTTC; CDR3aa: CASSLAGQGLYEQYF
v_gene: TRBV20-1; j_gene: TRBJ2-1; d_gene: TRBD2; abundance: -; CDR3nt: TGCAGTGCTAGAGTAACTAGCGGGCTTGCCAATGAGCAGTTCTTC; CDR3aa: CSARVTSGLANEQFF
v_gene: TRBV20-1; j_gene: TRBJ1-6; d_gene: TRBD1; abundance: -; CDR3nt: TGCAGTGCTAGGGATACAGGGGGCAATCAGCCCCTCCACTTT; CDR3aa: CSARDTGGNQPLHF
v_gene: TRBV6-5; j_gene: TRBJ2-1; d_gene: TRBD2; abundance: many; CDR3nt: TGTGCCAGCAGTTACTCCTCAGGTAGCGGGGGGGCGGATGAGCAGTTCTTC; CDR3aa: CASSYSSGSGGADEQFF
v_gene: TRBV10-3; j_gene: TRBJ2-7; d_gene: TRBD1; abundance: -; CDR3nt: TGTGCCATCCAAGACAGGGTTTATTACGAGCAGTACTTC; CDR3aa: CAIQDRVYYEQYF
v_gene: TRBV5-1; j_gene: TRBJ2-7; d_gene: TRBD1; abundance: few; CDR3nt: TGTGCCAGCAGCTTGAGTCAGGGGGTCTACGAGCAGTACTTC; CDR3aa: CASSLSQGVYEQYF
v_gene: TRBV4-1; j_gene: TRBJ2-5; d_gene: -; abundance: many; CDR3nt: TGCGCCAGCAGCCAAGAAAACAGGGTACGAGAGACCCAGTACTTC; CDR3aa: CASSQENRVRETQYF
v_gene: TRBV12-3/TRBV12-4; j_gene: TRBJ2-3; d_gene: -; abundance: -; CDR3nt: TGTGCCAGCAGTTTAGCCATGGGGGGCTCAGATACGCAGTATTTT; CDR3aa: CASSLAMGGSDTQYF
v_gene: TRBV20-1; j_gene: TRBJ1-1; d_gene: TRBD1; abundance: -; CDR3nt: TGCAGTGCTAGTCGGACAGGGATGAACACTGAAGCTTTCTTT; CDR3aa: CSASRTGMNTEAFF
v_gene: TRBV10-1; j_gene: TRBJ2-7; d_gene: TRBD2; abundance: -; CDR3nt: TGCGCCAGCAGTGAGTCTGTTAGGGGGGCTAGCGGGGGGTACGAGCAGTACTTC; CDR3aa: CASSESVRGASGGYEQYF
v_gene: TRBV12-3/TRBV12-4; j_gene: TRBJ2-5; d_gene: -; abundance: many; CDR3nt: TGTGCCAGCAGCCCGCACAGCGAAACCCAGTACTTC; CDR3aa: CASSPHSETQYF
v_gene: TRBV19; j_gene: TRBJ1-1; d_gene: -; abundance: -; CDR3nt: TGTGCCAGTAATTCTCTCGGATCCACTGAAGCTTTCTTT; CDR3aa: CASNSLGSTEAFF
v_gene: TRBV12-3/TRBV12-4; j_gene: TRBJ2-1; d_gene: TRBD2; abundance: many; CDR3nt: TGTGCCAGCAGTTTAAGGGGACTACCCTACAATGAGCAGTTCTTC; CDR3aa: CASSLRGLPYNEQFF
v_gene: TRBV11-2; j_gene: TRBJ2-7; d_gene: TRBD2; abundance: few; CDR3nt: TGTGCCAGCAGCAGGACTAGCGGGCCCTACGAGCAGTACTTC; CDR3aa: CASSRTSGPYEQYF
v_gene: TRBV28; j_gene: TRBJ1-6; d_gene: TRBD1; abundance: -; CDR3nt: TGTGCCAGCAGTTCTGGACAGGCCACACATTCACCCCTCCACTTT; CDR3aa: CASSSGQATHSPLHF